The T cell receptor beta chain described here comes from a study of cytomegalovirus exposure and HLA in healthy donors. Across the whole study: Unique TCRs from HLA-typed donors, 65 million to 85 million of them, were held in an early data release. General observations from the study: Listed as cytomegalovirus-associated were around 160 TCR beta chains. Later analysis suggested links between common viral pathogens and several top significant clusters. In a later analysis, donors in an Asian-associated ancestry cluster reportedly had fewer N-insertions in productive TCRs than the cohort mean.

It was with 60 Vbeta and 13 Jbeta primers that the PCR ran. Here immunoSEQ multiplex PCR was the method, and the copy in TCRdb shows in-frame clones only, minus some. The repertoire holds over 150,000 clones, 70% to 75% seen once, with about 4.8% in the top ten. Comment on this clone: Its target is not known.

The germline V and J ends were trimmed by 0 bases and 2 bases, with 2 bases remaining between them. The CDR3 consists of 14 residues. In germline, CDR1 is ENHRY, CDR2 SYGVKD. Sequencing input: PBMCs. The chain combines TRBV10-3 with TRBJ2-6; D gene uncertain. The clonotype originates from a man aged 25 to 40 in good health and CMV-seropositive. The CDR3 protein is CAISESTGANVLTF. The DNA of the CDR3 is TGTGCCATCAGTGAGTCTACTGGGGCCAACGTCCTGACTTTC.